This is a list of T cell receptor beta chains from one sample in a study of blood T cell repertoires in COVID-19. Method: immunoSEQ multiplex PCR; TCRdb's copy keeps in-frame clones and lacks some. The sample contains almost 200,000 clones, roughly nine tenths of which appear only once. The sample consisted of peripheral blood. The receptors stem from a woman between 65 and 79 years old with acute or convalescent COVID-19. Both conserved end residues are trimmed from each CDR3. Fields, in order: J gene, CDR3 length, V gene, CDR3 protein.

TRBJ2-5	13	TRBV11-2	ASSLGGGGMETQY
TRBJ1-2	11	TRBV4-3	ASSQVPSYGYT
TRBJ1-4	14	TRBV3-1/TRBV3-2	ASSQQLLRGGEKLF
TRBJ1-5	10	TRBV7-2	ASSSNNQPQH
TRBJ2-7	14	TRBV6-5	ASSYSVAGPSYEQY
TRBJ2-5	13	TRBV7-9	ASSRLDRGRETQY
TRBJ1-1	15	TRBV5-1	ASSLGVLAELVTEAF
TRBJ1-2	13	TRBV5-1	ASSLAEGGRYGYT
TRBJ1-3	12	TRBV19	ATRDRGYENTIY
TRBJ1-5	12	TRBV20-1	SASTGIRDQPQH
TRBJ1-2	14	TRBV5-1	ASSVDGEGGNYGYT
TRBJ2-7	13	TRBV28	ASSPPNSGTYEQY
TRBJ1-1	10	TRBV6-5	ASSYRGGEAF
TRBJ1-2	13	TRBV28	ASTPLGESHYGYT
TRBJ2-5	12	TRBV7-2	ASSLVSPRGTQY
TRBJ1-2	11	TRBV5-1	ASSTFDSDGYT
TRBJ1-1	13	TRBV5-5	ASSFSGIMNTEAF
TRBJ1-2	11	TRBV18	ASSPTGNYGYT
TRBJ1-3	13	TRBV25-1	ASSDSRVYGNTIY
TRBJ2-1	15	TRBV24-1	ATSDETSGRAIDEQF
TRBJ1-2	11	TRBV9	ASSVDQGGGYT